This T cell receptor beta chain was profiled in a study of cytomegalovirus exposure and HLA in healthy donors (dated by TCRdb to about 2017). The study in broad terms: In an earlier analysis of some 550 of the donors, 250 to 350 Gb of sequence data and some 120 million unique TCR beta sequences from about 179 million T cells were reported. All discovery cohort repertoires had been generated using a single sequencing platform. The number of typed donors differed by locus: roughly 629-630 for A, B, C, DRB1 and DQB1; 500 to 550 for DQA1; 606 for DPA1; and about 470 for DPB1. Of the approximately 400 genotyped donors, 75% to 85% were placed in the genetic ancestry cluster associated with self-reported Caucasian donors. Alongside the repertoire data, information on donor age, sex, ethnicity and CMV serostatus was compiled. Using immunosequencing, the study profiled T cell repertoires from fewer than 850 subjects and related those repertoires to cytomegalovirus serostatus. Besides the first cohort of around 670 subjects, a separate validation cohort made up of roughly 120 different subjects was used. In an earlier analysis of a few hundred of the donors, high-throughput TCR beta sequencing was used to judge whether each TCR beta V gene segment behaved as functional or pseudogenic. A later genetic analysis used genome-wide SNP genotypes for about 65% of the 666 donors, treating that subset as a discovery cohort. To predict cytomegalovirus infection status, the study combined high-throughput TCR immunosequencing, statistical association of individual TCRs with disease status, and machine learning. Both class I and class II loci were covered by HLA typing, at four-digit resolution. Four to six DR-DQ haplotypes were handled as single units for association and clustering, since linkage in the cohort was strong. Rather than using new phenotypic data, the later analysis identified candidate immune exposures from TCR beta sequences and from how often those sequences occurred across donors. Roughly 300 gigabases of sequencing data and approximately 92 million unique TCR sequences made up an early release that covered about 640 HLA-typed donors. To study patterns of TCR occurrence, a later analysis re-analyzed previously published TCR beta repertoires from around 660 donors and added high-resolution HLA genotyping. The study aimed to test whether signatures of past pathogen exposure could be identified by cataloging public T cell receptors. On average, roughly 240,000 unique TCR beta nucleotide sequences were sequenced per donor among 398 genotyped donors of the cohort, with 15% to 20% of those sequences being non-productive. The paper as a whole reports these results and caveats: Because HLA typing was unavailable for some donors at each locus, only the typed subset was used in association tests. In a later genetic analysis, fewer N-insertions in productive TCRs were reported among donors in an Asian-associated ancestry cluster than the roughly 640-donor mean. In a later analysis, around 17,000 TCR beta sequences were associated with specific HLA alleles at a false discovery rate of 0.05. The study gave a list of about 160 TCR beta chains associated with cytomegalovirus. Strong co-occurrence of HLA alleles, especially DR and DQ, made assigning TCR associations to individual alleles difficult. In an earlier analysis of 587 of the donors, most TCR beta V segments appeared in productive rearrangements about 87% or about 30% of the time, broadly matching IMGT annotations. Because counts were too low, roughly 16 rarely observed V segments, including chromosome 9 orphons, were excluded from the earlier analysis of around 590 of the donors. According to a later analysis, TCR association rates differed among HLA loci, with DRB1 alleles showing the most associated TCRs and HLA-C alleles showing the fewest. Linkage disequilibrium might explain the correlated functional status among segregating V segments, but an unknown experimental factor could not be excluded. The sequencing pipeline was judged likely to have produced a cluster of highly shared sequence variants as a technical artifact. Most TCR sequences were seen in very few donors, while some public TCRs were found in many individuals. The classifier was reported to diagnose cytomegalovirus status with high specificity and sensitivity in both the original and validation cohorts. The 87-base-pair reads could not distinguish some IMGT-functional V segments, including TRBV6-2 and TRBV6-3, so those segments were excluded. In a later analysis, HLA-associated TCR beta chains were found to be more clonally expanded and to have lower generation probabilities than equally common non-associated chains. This cohort had only TCR beta chains sequenced, and the lack of alpha or paired-chain data limited which features could be detected. V-gene and J-gene trimming of TCR beta chains was associated with a missense DCLRE1C variant in a later genetic analysis, and the association was replicated in an independent cohort. A later analysis reported that several top co-occurrence clusters appeared linked to parvovirus B19, influenza, CMV and Epstein-Barr virus. A later analysis found that most CMV-associated TCR beta chains appeared HLA-restricted, with HLA associations seemingly driven largely by CMV exposure. A few of the identified cytomegalovirus-associated TCR beta chains were confirmed in vitro to be specific for cytomegalovirus antigens. The presence/absence analyses assumed that sequencing depth was roughly uniform across donors, and that assumption may not be true. The only immune exposure information available for the cohort was CMV serostatus. A further reported finding was that TCR beta sequences accurately predicted the HLA-A and HLA-B alleles for most subjects in the first cohort. According to the authors, the approach could potentially be generalized to other disease states and immunological phenotypes.

Trimming removed 0 bases from V and 12 bases from J; the gene matches leave 11 bases unexplained. Looking up the germline V gene yields CDR1 ENHRY and CDR2 SYGVKD. The CDR3 numbers 16 residues from cysteine through phenylalanine. Only the CDR3 part of the read is kept: 48 bases, read in frame from the first base. The cohort comprised 666 healthy bone marrow donors. At the time of sampling, every cohort member was nominally healthy, though immune exposures that went unrecorded were likely present. The donor was CMV seropositive and belonged to the group of 250 to 300 seropositive cohort members. A peripheral blood sample was collected from each donor, and TCR beta sequencing was performed on peripheral blood mononuclear cells. Genomic DNA was extracted from the blood cell samples with the Qiagen DNeasy Blood Extraction Kit. This clone was found a few times. It has no known antigen specificity. Base qualities are missing; no much larger clone stands one base away.

The library came from the immunoSEQ multiplex PCR assay. A mixture of 60 forward primers for TCR Vbeta segments and 13 reverse primers for TCR Jbeta segments was used in the multiplex PCR. The CDR3 region of rearranged TCR beta genes was amplified from genomic DNA by a multiplex PCR assay. The Illumina HiSeq System was used to sequence the amplified TCR beta libraries as 87-base-pair reads. Under the source paper's analysis protocol: A later analysis tallied 75 million to 95 million unique TCR beta chains across the approximately 670 repertoires, and about 10 million of those chains were shared by two or more donors. Raw reads were error-corrected and collapsed into unique sequences with a nearest-neighbor algorithm that merged closely related sequences to remove PCR and sequencing errors. Alignment of CDR3 sequences to IMGT reference sequences was used to assign V, D and J gene segments. For a sequence to be retained, at least a six-nucleotide match to both a V gene segment and a J gene segment was required. Rearrangements were called productive when the CDR3 lacked stop codons and stayed in frame with V and J; all others were non-productive. CDR3 was defined by IMGT convention, running from the second conserved V-encoded cysteine to the conserved J-encoded phenylalanine. Sequences without an unambiguous match to a single V gene segment were excluded from the earlier analysis of approximately 560 of the donors. In an earlier analysis of almost 600 of the donors, a V segment was called functional when productive rearrangements were above 56.7%, and segregating when the standard deviation between donors exceeded 5%. A statistical classification framework was developed to diagnose cytomegalovirus status using the catalog of TCR beta chain sequences. A later analysis assigned V and J genes by comparing TCR nucleotide sequences with IMGT/GENE-DB human TR gene sequences. A later analysis assigned CDR3 sequences and most-parsimonious VDJ recombination scenarios with the TCRdist pipeline. In a later analysis, every TCR beta chain was defined by the combination of its CDR3 amino acid sequence and its V-gene family, and reads without a unique V-gene family were dropped. In a later analysis, 450 to 600 highly shared, low-generation-probability nucleotide sequences were removed to address suspected cross-contamination and a sequencing artifact. A later analysis calculated a clonal expansion index for each public chain from normalized within-repertoire ranks of inferred template counts. Generation probabilities in a later analysis came from a VDJ recombination model fitted to out-of-frame rearrangements, and those results were checked against IGoR. Hypergeometric tests were used in a later analysis to score TCR-TCR, TCR-HLA and TCR-CMV co-occurrence, with a repertoire-size bias correction applied to the TCR pairs. In a later analysis, false discovery rates were estimated by permuting HLA or CMV assignments 20 times. In a later analysis, co-occurring TCRs were grouped using DBSCAN, and TCRdist sequence similarity was added for clustering within HLA-allele-positive subsets. Co-occurrence clustering excluded repertoires with fewer than 30,000 or more than 120,000 public chains, plus five with anomalous nucleotide sharing. The clones in this table, taken by TCRdb from immuneACCESS, are in-frame only. Not every clone is retained; where verified, under half of the shortfall comes from an unresolved V gene, and the cause of the rest is unknown. That table furnishes V, J and clone size, whereas the DNA furnished D and trimming. This sample holds under 200,000 clones; roughly three quarters were observed only once. The top ten clonotypes cover around 0.38% of the sample.

The TCR originated in a male donor in good health and CMV-seropositive. The source material was PBMCs. The rearranged chain carries TRBV10-3 and TRBJ2-1; 10 bases in between match TRBD2. The bases read TGTGCCATCAGTGAGTCCCTAGCGGGGGCCCCGAGGAGGCAGTTCTTC. The encoded protein is CAISESLAGAPRRQFF.